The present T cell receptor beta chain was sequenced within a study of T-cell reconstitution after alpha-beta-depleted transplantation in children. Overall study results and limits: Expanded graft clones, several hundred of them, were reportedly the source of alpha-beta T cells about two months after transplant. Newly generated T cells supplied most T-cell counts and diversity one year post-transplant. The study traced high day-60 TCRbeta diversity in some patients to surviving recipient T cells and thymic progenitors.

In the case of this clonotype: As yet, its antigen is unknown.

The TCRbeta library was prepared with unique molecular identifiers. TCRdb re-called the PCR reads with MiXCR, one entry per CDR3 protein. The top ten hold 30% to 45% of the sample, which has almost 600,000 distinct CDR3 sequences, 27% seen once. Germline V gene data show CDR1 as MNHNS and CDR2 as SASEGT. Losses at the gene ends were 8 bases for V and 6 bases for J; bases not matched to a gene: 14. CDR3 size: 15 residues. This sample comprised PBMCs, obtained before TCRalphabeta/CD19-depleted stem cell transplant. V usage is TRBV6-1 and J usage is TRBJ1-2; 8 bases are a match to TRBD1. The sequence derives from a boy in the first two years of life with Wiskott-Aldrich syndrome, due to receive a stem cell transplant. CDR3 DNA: TGTGCCAGCTCTCCCACAGCAGGGGGCAATCATGGCTACACCTTC. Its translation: CASSPTAGGNHGYTF.